The clone carrying this T cell receptor beta chain was counted between two and nine times. Its antigen is unknown. From germline, CDR1 is SGHAT and CDR2 FQNNGV. The CDR3 spans 13 residues. V dropped 3 bases and J dropped 2 bases, with 8 bases sitting between them. These data are taken from a study of identical twins. Study findings and constraints: Models underestimated how often monozygotic twins shared out-of-frame TCR alpha.

Addition of a universal primer site occurred through template switching, and cDNA carried unique molecular identifiers. Using its own MiXCR run on the 5' RACE reads, TCRdb lists one record per CDR3 protein. Of 400,000 or so distinct CDR3 sequences detected, roughly 9% appear once; the ten largest clones hold roughly 9%. This TCR came from a woman aged 45 to 65 in good health. The chain carries TRBV11-2 and TRBJ2-7; D is unresolved. Sequencing was done on a sample of naive T cells sorted from blood. In DNA, the CDR3 is TGTGCCAGCAGCTTTGCGGCCGCCTACGAGCAGTACTTC. Protein: CASSFAAAYEQYF.